These T cell receptor beta chains were read from a single sample in a study of monozygotic twins with inflammatory bowel disease. TCRdb reprocessed the 5' RACE reads and keeps a single row for each CDR3 protein, giving no DNA. Reported are around 47,000 distinct CDR3 sequences; the ten largest clones contain 5.3%. The sequenced material came from blood. The receptors here all came from a human donor with ulcerative colitis or Crohn's disease, or a healthy co-twin of an affected twin (not recorded which). The CDR3 runs from the conserved cysteine through the conserved F or W. The order of the fields is clone size, V gene, J gene, CDR3 protein. Not all rows give a size; the values are once, few, many and, for expanded clones, a class.

>.|TRBV5-1|TRBJ1-1
CASSPIMNTEAFF
>.|TRBV7-2|TRBJ2-3
CASSLRGVGDTADTQYF
>.|TRBV24-1|TRBJ2-3
CATSDPSAGSTDTQYF
>.|TRBV6-1|TRBJ1-2
CASSEAGAGYTF
>.|TRBV12-3/TRBV12-4|TRBJ2-1
CASRSGLDNYNEQFF
>.|TRBV18|TRBJ2-2
CASRPWAGGLNTGELFF
>.|TRBV5-6|TRBJ1-6
CASRPASSSYNSPLHF
>.|TRBV20-1|TRBJ2-2
CSATGTGDTGELFF
>.|TRBV4-3|TRBJ1-3
CASSQESGFDSYISGNTIYF
>.|TRBV20-1|TRBJ2-1
CSARAWYRNEQFF
>.|TRBV6-5|TRBJ2-7
CASRGGLWGEQYF
>.|TRBV24-1|TRBJ2-6
CATSPGGIAGANVLTF
>medium-sized|TRBV20-1|TRBJ2-1
CSARDSSGGPYNEQFF
>.|TRBV6-5|TRBJ1-6
CASSYSLLGEGSPLHF
>.|TRBV7-2|TRBJ2-6
CASRHGASSGANVLTF